This TCR beta chain was recorded in a study of blood T cell repertoires in COVID-19. Study at large: Material from acute and convalescent COVID-19 was sourced from the United States, Italy and Spain. Sample material is recorded as cDNA or gDNA derived from T cells, B-cell-depleted T cells, or PBMCs.

Study processing details: Reference gene primer amplification gave nucleated cell count estimates. The protocol was immunoSEQ multiplex PCR, while the TCRdb copy is restricted to in-frame clones and leaves out a portion. V and J calls and clone size are copied from that table; D and trimming were computed from the DNA. There are around 250,000 clones in the sample; approximately 91% occur only once, and around 0.67% lies in the top ten. With 3 bases removed from V and 8 bases from J, the gap between germline ends came to 16 bases. Germline V lookup: CDR1 SEHNR, CDR2 FQNEAQ (reference sequence). This CDR3 has 14 residues.

V is TRBV7-9 and J is TRBJ1-2; no definite D call. The sequence was obtained from a human donor in a cohort sampled during active COVID-19. The sequenced sample consisted of peripheral blood. In DNA form, the CDR3 reads TGTGCCAGCAGCTTGCCTAGCCGCCCCCGGGGCTACACCTTC. Its protein is CASSLPSRPRGYTF.